Below are 17 T cell receptor beta chains sequenced from a single sample in a study of T-cell reconstitution after alpha-beta-depleted transplantation in children. Preparing the TCRbeta library involved the use of unique molecular identifiers. TCRdb processed the PCR reads anew with MiXCR; each CDR3 protein has one entry. Of about 240,000 distinct CDR3 sequences in the sample, 9.5% to 15% were seen once. The source was PBMCs from the stem cell graft donor, collected from the stem cell graft. The receptor source for this set is a human donor who donated a stem cell graft to a child with acute lymphoblastic leukemia.

This clonotype was counted many times. The gene calls are TRBV25-1 and TRBJ2-1; D gene ambiguous. The CDR3 totals 15 residues. V was shortened by 6 bases and J by 8 bases, with 20 bases between the two germline ends. Germline V gene sequence: CDR1 MGHDK, CDR2 SYGVNS. The CDR3 reads CASRRPDGLPDEQFF. Here the CDR3 DNA reads TGTGCCAGCAGGAGACCTGACGGTCTTCCCGATGAGCAGTTCTTC. The full variable domain, with the rest looked up from reference TRBV25-1 and TRBJ2-1, is EADIYQTPRYLVIGTGKKITLECSQTMGHDKMYWYQQDPGMELHLIHYSYGVNSTEKGDLSSESTVSRIRTEHFPLTLESARPSHTSQYLCASRRPDGLPDEQFFGPGTRLTVL.

At least ten counts were recorded for this clonotype. The chain couples TRBV12-3 or TRBV12-4 to TRBJ2-2, with 9 bases that match TRBD1. The CDR3 runs to 15 residues. The V and J ends lost 5 bases and 3 bases, in that order; junction bases with no gene match: 4. The CDR3 coding sequence is TGTGCCAGCAGTCCCGGGACAGGGCACACCGGGGAGCTGTTTTTT. Its protein is CASSPGTGHTGELFF.

There are many counts of this clonotype. Relative to the germline gene, one junction end is altered; a read error may explain this. The gene calls are TRBV19 and TRBJ2-3, with TRBD1 as a possible D gene (5 bases). This CDR3 contains 16 residues. Germline-derived CDR1 and CDR2 are LNHDA and SQIVND (reference sequence). The CDR3 nucleotides read TGTGCCAGTAGTATTGAGTCAGGGTTTGGAACAGACACGCAGTATTTT. Translating gives CASSIESGFGTDTQYF.

This clonotype was found many times. This chain uses TRBV20-1 with TRBJ1-6; D possibly corresponds to TRBD1 (6 bases). Germline V gives CDR1 DFQATT, CDR2 SNEGSKA (reference sequence). The CDR3 totals 12 residues. The germline V and J ends were trimmed by 6 bases and 7 bases, with 10 bases remaining between them. CDR3 sequence (DNA): TGCAGTGCCGTAACAGGGAATTCACCCCTCCACTTT. Amino acids: CSAVTGNSPLHF.

This clonotype appeared a few times. J is TRBJ2-2 and V is TRBV6-5; the match to TRBD2 covers 12 bases. Looked up from germline, CDR1 is MNHEY and CDR2 is SVGAGI. V shed 4 bases and J 2 bases; nucleotides not matched to a gene: 5. This CDR3 is built from 17 residues. The CDR3 DNA is TGTGCCAGCAGTTCCGGACTAGCGGGATCCAACACCGGGGAGCTGTTTTTT. It codes for CASSSGLAGSNTGELFF.

This clonotype was counted ten times or more. The V gene is TRBV28, the J gene TRBJ2-1; the D call may be TRBD1 or TRBD2 (5 bases each). The CDR3 extends over 14 amino acids. Germline V gene sequence: CDR1 MDHEN, CDR2 SYDVKM. V shed 4 bases and J shed 5 bases, with 12 bases lying between them. The CDR3 is CASSWGRTHNEQFF. DNA of the CDR3: TGTGCCAGCAGTTGGGGGAGAACCCACAATGAGCAGTTCTTC.

This clonotype was detected a few times. The chain joins TRBV15 to TRBJ2-4, with 7 bases aligning to TRBD2. CDR1 is LNHNV and CDR2 is YYDKDF in the germline V gene (reference sequence). This CDR3 contains 12 residues. Trimming cost V 3 bases and J 9 bases; bases outside gene matches: 2. The CDR3 protein is CATSRGGGIQYF. The CDR3 DNA reads as TGTGCCACCAGCAGGGGGGGGGGCATTCAGTACTTC.

This clonotype was counted ten times or more. The chain is built from TRBV29-1 and TRBJ2-1; D gene unclear. This CDR3 contains 14 residues. Trimming cost V 0 bases and J 10 bases, with 16 bases left between them. Germline CDR1 is SQVTM and CDR2 is ANQGSEA. The CDR3 DNA reads as TGCAGCGTTGAAGACCGGCCCCTAGACGAGGAGCAGTTCTTC. It specifies CSVEDRPLDEEQFF.

This clonotype has ten or more counts. V and J are TRBV5-1 and TRBJ1-1; D call uncertain. CDR3 size: 11 residues. V gave up 5 bases and J gave up 7 bases, with 9 bases separating them. In germline, CDR1 is SGHRS, CDR2 YFSETQ. CDR3 sequence: CASRADGEAFF. The CDR3 nucleotides read TGCGCCAGCAGGGCGGACGGTGAAGCTTTCTTT.

This clonotype was counted many times. The rearrangement uses TRBV11-2 and TRBJ2-6; TRBD1 aligns across 7 bases. This CDR3 is 20 amino acids long. V trimming: 4 bases; J trimming: 4 bases; junction bases outside the gene matches: 19. Germline assignment: CDR1 SGHAT and CDR2 FQNNGV. CDR3 loop: CASSSLEGAGWLVGANVLTF. CDR3 DNA sequence: TGTGCCAGCAGCTCCCTTGAGGGGGCAGGGTGGCTTGTAGGGGCCAACGTCCTGACTTTC.

This clonotype has at least ten counts. For the CDR3, the DNA is TGTGCCAGCAGTAAATTGCGGGGGTGGAACTATGGCTACACCTTC. This codes for CASSKLRGWNYGYTF. V gene TRBV4-2 combines with J gene TRBJ1-2; D might be TRBD1 (5 bases). V was trimmed by 6 bases and J by 2 bases, leaving 16 bases between them. The CDR3 spans 15 residues. The germline gives CDR1 LGHNA, CDR2 YNFKEQ.

In this sample, this clonotype turned up many times. The rearrangement links TRBV4-3 to TRBJ2-2, with 8 bases lining up with TRBD1. Trimming removed 2 bases from V and 7 bases from J; junction bases left unmatched: 6. In germline, CDR1 is LGHNA, CDR2 YSLEER. This CDR3 region has 15 residues. The CDR3 coding sequence is TGCGCCAGCAGCCAACAAACAGGGGGTCGCGGGGAGCTGTTTTTT. It is translated as CASSQQTGGRGELFF.

Remarks on this clonotype: A clone one base away is much larger, so this may be a read error. The CDR3 loop is CAPTPGGNEQFF. The CDR3 DNA follows: TGTGCCCCGACTCCCGGGGGCAATGAGCAGTTCTTC. The V call is TRBV30, the J call TRBJ2-1, with D tentatively TRBD2 (6 bases). Germline CDR1 and CDR2: GTSNPN and SVGIG (reference sequence). V was cut by 8 bases and J by 6 bases, with 14 bases left in between. This CDR3 region has 12 residues.

The sample holds many counts of this clonotype. V usage is TRBV3-1 and J usage is TRBJ2-7, with TRBD2 as a possible D gene (5 bases). The CDR3 spans 13 residues. In germline, CDR1 is LGHDT, CDR2 YNNKEL (reference sequence). With 4 bases removed from V and 3 bases from J, the gap between germline ends came to 10 bases. The CDR3, as DNA: TGTGCCAGCAGCCGCCACCGGGACTACGAGCAGTACTTC. Its translation is CASSRHRDYEQYF.

This clonotype was observed many times. CDR3 sequence: CASSSTDGTSGANVLTF. As DNA, the CDR3 is TGTGCCAGCAGCTCGACGGACGGGACCTCTGGGGCCAACGTCCTGACTTTC. This rearrangement joins TRBV5-7 to TRBJ2-6; D possibly uses TRBD1 or TRBD2 (5 bases each). TRBV5-7 counts as an open reading frame of uncertain function. V lost 3 bases to trimming and J lost 0 bases, with 13 bases between them. This CDR3 is built from 17 residues.

This clonotype was counted many times. The rearrangement links TRBV6-5 to TRBJ2-1; perhaps D is TRBD1 or TRBD2 (5 bases each). The CDR3 has 15 amino acids. Trimming pared 1 base from V and 2 bases from J, leaving 9 bases between. Germline V gene sequence: CDR1 MNHEY, CDR2 SVGAGI. The CDR3 is CASSYFTGPYNEQFF. The CDR3 nucleotides are TGTGCCAGCAGTTACTTTACGGGACCCTACAATGAGCAGTTCTTC.

This clonotype appeared many times. The chain employs TRBV3-1 and TRBJ2-5; TRBD2 is a possible D gene (6 bases). CDR3 length: 14 residues. V was clipped by 3 bases and J by 3 bases, with 11 bases between them. CDR1 and CDR2 from the germline V gene are LGHDT and YNNKEL (reference sequence). The CDR3 nucleotides read TGTGCCAGCAGCCACCCGGGAGTGGAAGAGACCCAGTACTTC. The encoded protein is CASSHPGVEETQYF.